This T cell receptor (beta chain) was captured in a study of CD8 T cells in Susac syndrome. Concerning this clonotype: The target antigen is unknown.

Random hexamers served to reverse transcribe roughly 0.5 to 1 ug RNA. TCRdb redid the calling of the immunoSEQ multiplex PCR reads with MiXCR, one entry per CDR3 protein. The sample includes about 120,000 distinct CDR3 sequences, more than 90% of them seen just once. General study findings and limits: Susac-specific public clones in total CD8+ repertoires numbered some 16; in CD8+ TEMRA repertoires, they numbered 5 or 6. CD8+ clones in Susac expanded most in TEMRA cells and active patients.

Trimming cost V 0 bases and J 0 bases; bases outside gene matches: 3. The CDR3 sequence is 15 residues long. Germline loops: CDR1 GTSNPN, CDR2 SVGIG (reference sequence). The chain links TRBV30 to TRBJ2-3, with 7 bases identical to TRBD2. The clonotype originates from a human donor with Susac syndrome. The sequenced material came from CD8+ T cells from PBMCs. The CDR3 region has the DNA TGTGCCTGGAGTGTAGGCGGGGGTAGCACAGATACGCAGTATTTT. Protein: CAWSVGGGSTDTQYF.